This TCR beta chain originates from a study of metastatic and nonmetastatic thyroid tumors. Study-wide background: Patients with malignant and benign thyroid disease provided blood and tumor or nodule tissue, whose repertoires were compared.

MiXCR reprocessed the PCR reads for TCRdb. The data show 85,000 to 95,000 clones, 15% seen once. Study-wide points: Reportedly, malignant thyroid tumors had significantly higher TCR beta diversity than benign nodules, in blood and tumor.

There were no patients who had received any treatment before thyroid surgery. This clone was seen many times. The antigen remains undetermined. V gave up 0 bases and J gave up 7 bases, with 18 bases separating them. CDR1 is MNHEY, CDR2 SVGAGI, per germline. This CDR3 region has 17 residues. The sequencing input was blood. The chain combines TRBV6-5 with TRBJ2-2; D is unclear. This clonotype was obtained from a female donor with papillary thyroid cancer or a benign thyroid nodule (not recorded which). Some clones in this sample may be carry-over from other donors' samples. CDR3 residues: CASSYSNGLPGGGELFF. The CDR3 coding sequence is TGTGCCAGCAGTTACTCGAATGGCCTCCCGGGCGGCGGGGAGCTGTTTTTT.